This record looks at one T cell receptor (beta chain) sequence and its context. Antigen: not known. The data originate from a study of T cell repertoires in cytomegalovirus infection. Background on the study: CMV epitopes in the study were HLA-C-restricted (recently identified) and HLA-B-restricted (well studied). CMV infection and matching HLA type were both indicated by public TCR beta signatures. Study observations and caveats: Clonotypes of TCR beta that were HLA-C-restricted and CMV-specific dominated the ex vivo response. Pooled public TCR beta family frequency picked out CMV carriers with the relevant HLA.

TCRdb independently ran MiXCR on the reads; one entry per CDR3 protein. The sample lists under 350,000 distinct CDR3 sequences; 22% were seen once. This receptor was obtained from a human donor in good health (CMV status not recorded). Some clones in this sample may be carry-over from other donors' samples. The material sequenced was cultured PBMCs, taken from culture after CMV antigen stimulation.

The CDR3 DNA reads as TGTGCCAGCAGCTTATACACTACCCTCAGAAGTAACAATGAGCAGTTCTTC. Translating gives CASSLYTTLRSNNEQFF. The J gene is TRBJ2-1, the V gene TRBV11-2; D gene ambiguous. Trimming took 2 bases from V and 5 from J, leaving 19 bases between them. The CDR3 spans 17 residues. Germline V gives CDR1 SGHAT, CDR2 FQNNGV.